The next 5 T cell receptor beta chains were all read from a single sample in a study of spatial heterogeneity in lung cancer. TCRdb reprocessed the 5' RACE reads via MiXCR and lists one record per CDR3 protein. The data contain 5,000 to 5,500 distinct CDR3 sequences, more than 4% of them singletons. Time point noted: sample taken at primary tumor resection. The sequences come from normal lung tissue next to the tumor, collected at surgery. These receptors all stem from a female donor with early-stage non-small cell lung cancer.

The chain links TRBV7-9 to TRBJ2-7; D is undetermined. Germline CDR1 is SEHNR and CDR2 is FQNEAQ (reference sequence). The CDR3 is 11 residues long. The CDR3 loop reads CAGSAADEQYF. For the CDR3, the DNA is TGTGCGGGAAGTGCAGCAGACGAGCAGTACTTC.

This clonotype is classed as medium-sized. The gene calls are TRBV7-9 and TRBJ2-3; the D is unclear. The CDR3 is 13 amino acids. V lost 6 bases to trimming and J lost 1 base, with 8 bases between them. In germline, CDR1 is SEHNR, CDR2 FQNEAQ (reference sequence). The CDR3 DNA reads as TGTGCCAGCAGGTCCCAGGGCACAGATACGCAGTATTTT. This sequence encodes CASRSQGTDTQYF.

This clonotype has more than one count but fewer than ten. The chain carries TRBV7-2 and TRBJ1-1, with 10 bases aligning to TRBD1. The V gene end was trimmed by 5 bases and the J gene end by 11 bases; junction bases not matched to a gene: 8. Germline CDR1 and CDR2: SGHTA and FQGNSA. This CDR3 spans 13 amino acids. The CDR3 region is CASSMTGGGGAFF. The CDR3 DNA reads TGTGCCAGCAGCATGACAGGGGGCGGAGGTGCTTTCTTT.

This clonotype appeared many times. The chain links TRBV7-9 to TRBJ2-3; unclear D gene. The CDR3 totals 16 residues. Per the germline V gene, CDR1 is SEHNR and CDR2 is FQNEAQ (reference sequence). Deletions cut 2 bases from V and 1 base from J, with 13 bases between. The CDR3 protein is CASSLPGLKGTDTQYF. The CDR3 nucleotides are TGTGCCAGCAGCTTACCCGGGCTGAAGGGCACAGATACGCAGTATTTT.

In this sample, this clonotype is medium-sized. V is TRBV7-3 and J is TRBJ2-1, with 7 nucleotides matching TRBD2. Per germline, CDR1 SGHTA and CDR2 FQGTGA. The CDR3 has 14 residues. Trimming at V came to 2 bases and at J to 9 bases, leaving 7 bases not matched to a gene. CDR3 sequence reads: CASSLLGGEGEQFF. DNA of the CDR3: TGTGCCAGCAGCTTATTGGGGGGGGAAGGTGAGCAGTTCTTC.